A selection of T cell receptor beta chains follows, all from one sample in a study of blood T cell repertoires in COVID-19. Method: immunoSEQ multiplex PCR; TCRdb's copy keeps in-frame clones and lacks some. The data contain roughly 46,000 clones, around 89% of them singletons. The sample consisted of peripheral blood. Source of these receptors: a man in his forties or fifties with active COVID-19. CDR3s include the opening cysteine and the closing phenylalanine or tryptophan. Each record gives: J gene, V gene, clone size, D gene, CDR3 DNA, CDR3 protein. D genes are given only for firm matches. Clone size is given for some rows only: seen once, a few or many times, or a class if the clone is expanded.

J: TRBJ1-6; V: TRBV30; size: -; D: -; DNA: TGTGCCTGGAGTGCGGGACAAGATAATTCACCCCTCCACTTT; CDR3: CAWSAGQDNSPLHF
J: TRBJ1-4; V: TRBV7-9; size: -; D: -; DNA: TGTGCCAGCAGCGCCCCGGGACAAACCAATGAAAAACTGTTTTTT; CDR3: CASSAPGQTNEKLFF
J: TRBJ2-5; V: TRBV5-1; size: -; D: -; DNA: TGCGCCAGCAGCCTCGTCCTCGAAGAGACCCAGTACTTC; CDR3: CASSLVLEETQYF
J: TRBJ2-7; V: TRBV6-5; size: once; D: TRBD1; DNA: TGTGCCAGCAGGCGGGACAGGGCAACCTACGAGCAGTACTTC; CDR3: CASRRDRATYEQYF
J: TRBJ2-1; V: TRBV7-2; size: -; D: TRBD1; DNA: TGTGCCAGCAGCTCCGCGACAGGGACCTACAATGAGCAGTTCTTC; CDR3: CASSSATGTYNEQFF
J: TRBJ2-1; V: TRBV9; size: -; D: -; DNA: TGTGCCAGCAGCGTAGAACTAGTGAGCGACAATGAGCAGTTCTTC; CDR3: CASSVELVSDNEQFF
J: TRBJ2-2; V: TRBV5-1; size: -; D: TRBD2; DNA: TGCGCCAGCAGCTCAGGCGGGGGGGGCGGCACCGGGGAGCTGTTTTTT; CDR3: CASSSGGGGGTGELFF
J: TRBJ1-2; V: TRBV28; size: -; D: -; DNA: TGTGCCAGCAGTGGCATCGGCAGGGCAGGCGGCTACACCTTC; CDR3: CASSGIGRAGGYTF
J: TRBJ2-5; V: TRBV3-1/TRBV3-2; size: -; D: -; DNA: TGTGCCAGCGTCAGGACACCCGGGGAGACCCAGTACTTC; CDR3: CASVRTPGETQYF
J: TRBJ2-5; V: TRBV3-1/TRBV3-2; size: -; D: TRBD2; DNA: TGTGCCAGCAGCCCTTTAGCGGGGGGGCCGCGAGAGACCCAGTACTTC; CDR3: CASSPLAGGPRETQYF
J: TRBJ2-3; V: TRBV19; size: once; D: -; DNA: TGTGCCAGTAGTATAGCCCAGGCGCCAGATACGCAGTATTTT; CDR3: CASSIAQAPDTQYF
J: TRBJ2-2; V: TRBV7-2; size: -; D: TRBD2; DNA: TGTGCCAGCAGCTTAGCAGGGACTAGACGGACCGGGGAGCTGTTTTTT; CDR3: CASSLAGTRRTGELFF
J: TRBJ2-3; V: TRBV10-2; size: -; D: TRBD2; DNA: TGCGCCAGCAGTGAAGCGGGGGCTCACACAGATACGCAGTATTTT; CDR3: CASSEAGAHTDTQYF
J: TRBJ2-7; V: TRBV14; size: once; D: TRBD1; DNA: TGTGCCAGCAGCCAAGGTTGGGGTGTCGGACAGGGGGCCTACGAGCAGTACTTC; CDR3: CASSQGWGVGQGAYEQYF
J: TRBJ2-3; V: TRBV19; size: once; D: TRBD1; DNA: TGTGCCAGTAGTAGGGGACAGGGCATCCCAGATACGCAGTATTTT; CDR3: CASSRGQGIPDTQYF
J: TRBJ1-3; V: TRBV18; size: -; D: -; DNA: TGTGCCAGCTCACCAAGGTCCGCGGACACCATATATTTT; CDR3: CASSPRSADTIYF
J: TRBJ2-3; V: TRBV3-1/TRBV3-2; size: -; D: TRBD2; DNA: TGTGCCAGCAGCCCCCAGGGCTCGACTAGCGGGGGCACAGATACGCAGTATTTT; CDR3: CASSPQGSTSGGTDTQYF
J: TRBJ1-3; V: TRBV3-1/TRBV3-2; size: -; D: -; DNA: TGTGCCAGCAGCCAAGAGAAGCTCTCTGGAAACACCATATATTTT; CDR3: CASSQEKLSGNTIYF
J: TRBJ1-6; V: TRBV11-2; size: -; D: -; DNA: TGTGCCAGCAGCCTGAACCGGGACACCTTTTCACCCCTCCACTTT; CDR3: CASSLNRDTFSPLHF
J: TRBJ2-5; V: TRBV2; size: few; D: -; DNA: TGTGCCAGCAGGCCCCTTAGAGAGACCCAGTACTTC; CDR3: CASRPLRETQYF
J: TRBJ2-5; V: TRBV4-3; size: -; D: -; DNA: TGCGCCAGCAGCCCGGAGGAGGGGTCAGAGACCCAGTACTTC; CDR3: CASSPEEGSETQYF
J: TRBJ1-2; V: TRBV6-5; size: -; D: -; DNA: TGTGCCAGCAGCCCGGTTCGAGCTAACTATGGCTACACCTTC; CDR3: CASSPVRANYGYTF
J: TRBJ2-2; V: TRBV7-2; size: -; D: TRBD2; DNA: TGTGCCAGCAGCTTAATGTCCTTAGGGACTAGCGGAAGAACGGCGGAGCTGTTTTTT; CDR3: CASSLMSLGTSGRTAELFF
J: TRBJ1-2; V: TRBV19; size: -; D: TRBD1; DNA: TGTGCCGTTAGACAGGGGACGGTAAATGGCTACACCTTC; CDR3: CAVRQGTVNGYTF
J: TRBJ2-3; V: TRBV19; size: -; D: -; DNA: TGTGCCACCTCCCCAGGGGCAGGTACAGATACGCAGTATTTT; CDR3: CATSPGAGTDTQYF
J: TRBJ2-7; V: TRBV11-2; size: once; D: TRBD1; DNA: TGTGCCAGCAGCTTAGTCCGGACAGGGAGCGAGCAGTACTTC; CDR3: CASSLVRTGSEQYF
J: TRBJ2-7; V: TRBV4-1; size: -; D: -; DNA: TGCGCCAGCAGCCAAGTCACATCAGGAAACTACGAGCAGTACTTC; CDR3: CASSQVTSGNYEQYF
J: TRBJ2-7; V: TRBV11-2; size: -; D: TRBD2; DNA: TGTGCCAGCAGCCTCTCCCCCTTACTAGCGGGAGGGCCCTACGAGCAGTACTTC; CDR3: CASSLSPLLAGGPYEQYF
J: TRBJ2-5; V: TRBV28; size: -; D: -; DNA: TGTGCCAGCATGGGCGCGGAGACCCAGTACTTC; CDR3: CASMGAETQYF
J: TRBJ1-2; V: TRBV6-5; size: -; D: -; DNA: TGTGCCAGTAGACAGGCCCCTAAGGGAGGCTACACCTTC; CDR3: CASRQAPKGGYTF
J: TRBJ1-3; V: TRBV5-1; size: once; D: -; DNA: TGCGCCAGCAGCTTGGGGCCTTCTGGAAACACCATATATTTT; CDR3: CASSLGPSGNTIYF
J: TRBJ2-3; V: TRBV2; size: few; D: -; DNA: TGTGCCAGCAGTGAAGCGTGGGGGGACACTAGCGCCGGGGATACGCAGTATTTT; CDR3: CASSEAWGDTSAGDTQYF
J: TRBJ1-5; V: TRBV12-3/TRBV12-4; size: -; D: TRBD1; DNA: TGTGCCAGCAGTCAGGGGGGCAATCAGCCCCAGCATTTT; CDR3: CASSQGGNQPQHF
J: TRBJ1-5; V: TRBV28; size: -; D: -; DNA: TGTGCCAGCAGTTGGGGGGGGCGTTTCGCAGTCCAGCCCCAGCATTTT; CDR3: CASSWGGRFAVQPQHF
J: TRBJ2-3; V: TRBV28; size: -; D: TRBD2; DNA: TGTGCCAGCATCGGTAGCGGGAGGGCCGGAGATACGCAGTATTTT; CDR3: CASIGSGRAGDTQYF
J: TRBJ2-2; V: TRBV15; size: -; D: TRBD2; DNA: TGTGCCACCAGCACGGCGAGGCTAGCGGGGCGGTCAGGGGAGCTGTTTTTT; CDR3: CATSTARLAGRSGELFF
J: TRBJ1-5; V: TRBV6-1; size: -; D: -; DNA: TGTGCCAGCAGTGACAGGGGCTATAGCAATCAGCCCCAGCATTTT; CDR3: CASSDRGYSNQPQHF
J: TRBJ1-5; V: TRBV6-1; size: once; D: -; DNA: TGTGCCAGCAGTGAACCTTCAGGTAGCAATCAGCCCCAGCATTTT; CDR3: CASSEPSGSNQPQHF
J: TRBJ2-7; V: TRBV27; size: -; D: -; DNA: TGTGCCAGCAGTTCCAGGAGGGACGGCTACGAGCAGTACTTC; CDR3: CASSSRRDGYEQYF
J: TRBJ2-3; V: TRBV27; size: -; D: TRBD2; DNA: TGTGCCAGCAGTTACGGACTAGCGGGAGTAGGAGATACGCAGTATTTT; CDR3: CASSYGLAGVGDTQYF
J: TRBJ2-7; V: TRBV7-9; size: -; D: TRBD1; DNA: TGTGCCAGCAGCCGATTTTTGGGGACAGGAATCTACGAGCAGTACTTC; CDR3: CASSRFLGTGIYEQYF
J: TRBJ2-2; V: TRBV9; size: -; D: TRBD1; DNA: TGTGCCAGCAGCGCCCGGGACAGGGCAGTCCCCGGGGAGCTGTTTTTT; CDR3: CASSARDRAVPGELFF
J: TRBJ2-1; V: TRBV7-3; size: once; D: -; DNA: TGTGCCAGCAGCCCGCGGATCGGTTCGGGCAATGAGCAGTTCTTC; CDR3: CASSPRIGSGNEQFF
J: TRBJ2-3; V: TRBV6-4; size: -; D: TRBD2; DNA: TGTGCCAGCAGTGACTCTAAGACCCCGGGACTAGCGGGACTCATTAGCACAGATACGCAGTATTTT; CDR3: CASSDSKTPGLAGLISTDTQYF
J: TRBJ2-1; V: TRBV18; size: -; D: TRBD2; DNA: TGTGCCACCACCGGGACTAGCGCCAATGAGCAGTTCTTC; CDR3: CATTGTSANEQFF
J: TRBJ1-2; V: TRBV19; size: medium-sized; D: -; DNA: TGTGCCAGTAGTTTCCAGGGTGATGAGGGCTACACCTTC; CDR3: CASSFQGDEGYTF
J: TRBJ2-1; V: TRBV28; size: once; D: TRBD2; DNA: TGTGCCAGCAGTGTGTGGACTAGCGGGAGGAGGGAGGGCAATGAGCAGTTCTTC; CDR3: CASSVWTSGRREGNEQFF
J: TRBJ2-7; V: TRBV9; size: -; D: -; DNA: TGTGCCAGCAGCGTAGCTTCTTCCACCGAGGGCGAGCAGTACTTC; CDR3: CASSVASSTEGEQYF
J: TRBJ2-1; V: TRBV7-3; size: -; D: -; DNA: TGTGCCAGCAGCACCGACAGTAACAATGAGCAGTTCTTC; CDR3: CASSTDSNNEQFF
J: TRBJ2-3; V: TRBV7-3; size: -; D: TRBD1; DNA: TGTGCCAGCAGCGCACAGGGGCAGACAGATACGCAGTATTTT; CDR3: CASSAQGQTDTQYF
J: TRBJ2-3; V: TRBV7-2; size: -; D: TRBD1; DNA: TGTGCCAGCAGCCTCGATCCCCAGGGGGCGGTAACAGATACGCAGTATTTT; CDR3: CASSLDPQGAVTDTQYF
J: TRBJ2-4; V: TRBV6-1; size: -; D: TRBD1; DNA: TGTGCCAGCAGCCTGACAGGGGGTGGAGACATTCAGTACTTC; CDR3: CASSLTGGGDIQYF
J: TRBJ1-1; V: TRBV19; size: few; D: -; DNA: TGTGCCAGTAACGACATTTCTGAAGCTTTCTTT; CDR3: CASNDISEAFF
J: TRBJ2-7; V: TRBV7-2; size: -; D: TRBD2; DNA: TGTGCCAGCATCCTTAGCGGGAGTCTCGAGCAGTACTTC; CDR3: CASILSGSLEQYF
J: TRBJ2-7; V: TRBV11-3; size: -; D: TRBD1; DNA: TGTGCCAGCAGCTCCCGGACAGGGGTAGGCTACGAGCAGTACTTC; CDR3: CASSSRTGVGYEQYF
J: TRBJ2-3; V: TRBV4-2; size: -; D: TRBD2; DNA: TGTGCCAGCAGCCCAAACACGGGACTAGCGAATTATTTT; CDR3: CASSPNTGLANYF
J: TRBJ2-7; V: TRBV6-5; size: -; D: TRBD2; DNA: TGTGCCAGCAGTAAGGGAGGGGCGGGCGAGCAGTACTTC; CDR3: CASSKGGAGEQYF
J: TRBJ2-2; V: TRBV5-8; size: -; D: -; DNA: TGTGCCAGCAGCCCGGGGTGGGAGAACACCGGGGAGCTGTTTTTT; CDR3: CASSPGWENTGELFF
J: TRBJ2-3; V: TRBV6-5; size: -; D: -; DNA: TGTGCCAGCGGGAGGGGGACAGATACGCAGTATTTT; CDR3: CASGRGTDTQYF